The 18 T cell receptor beta chains presented below share a single source sample, sequenced in a study of PD-1 and CTLA-4 blockade in melanoma. The protocol was immunoSEQ multiplex PCR, while the TCRdb copy is restricted to in-frame clones and leaves out a portion. In the table there are approximately 33,000 clones, around 90% of which are singletons. Specimen: CD8+ T cells from peripheral blood, collected from a patient given anti-PD-1 treatment. Every receptor here comes from a human donor with melanoma.

J is TRBJ2-7 and V is TRBV7-9; D not certain. V lost 4 bases to trimming and J lost 3 bases, with 10 bases between them. The CDR3 is 13 amino acids. The germline V gene encodes CDR1 SEHNR and CDR2 FQNEAQ (reference sequence). The DNA of the CDR3 is TGTGCCAGCAGCTCTGCCGCAGGCTACGAGCAGTACTTC. Protein product: CASSSAAGYEQYF. The whole variable domain, filled in from reference TRBV7-9 and TRBJ2-7, reads DTGVSQNPRHKITKRGQNVTFRCDPISEHNRLYWYRQTLGQGPEFLTYFQNEAQLEKSRLLSDRFSAERPKGSFSTLEIQRTEQGDSAMYLCASSSAAGYEQYFGPGTRLTVT.

V usage is TRBV11-3 and J usage is TRBJ2-2; TRBD2 might be the D (6 bases). The CDR3 loop spans 14 amino acids. Trimming stripped 5 bases from V and 6 bases from J, with 13 bases between. CDR1 and CDR2 (germline): SGHNT, YENEEA. CDR3 nucleotide sequence: TGTGCCAGCAGCGCCCGGGACTTCTCCGGGGAGCTGTTTTTT. It yields the protein CASSARDFSGELFF.

The chain couples TRBV5-1 to TRBJ2-3; 10 bases agree with TRBD2. This CDR3 spans 14 amino acids. Germline CDR1 is SGHRS and CDR2 is YFSETQ. The J segment lost 6 bases and the V segment lost 4 bases, leaving 5 bases of the junction unmatched. The CDR3 loop reads CASSGAGGYDTQYF. CDR3 DNA: TGCGCCAGCAGCGGAGCGGGAGGGTACGATACGCAGTATTTT.

The chain couples TRBV2 to TRBJ2-1; 11 positions match TRBD2. V gave up 2 bases and J gave up 7 bases; unmatched junction bases: 7. Germline V gene data show CDR1 as SNHLY and CDR2 as FYNNEI. The CDR3 runs 16 residues. The CDR3 bases are TGTGCCAGCAGTGAAACTAGCGGGAGAGGAGGAAATGAGCAGTTCTTC. The encoded protein is CASSETSGRGGNEQFF.

In its sample, this clone ranks as medium-sized (0.01 to 0.1%). V is TRBV6-2 or TRBV6-3 and J is TRBJ1-1; unclear D gene. Trimming cost V 4 bases and J 1 base, with 4 bases left between them. The CDR3 sequence is 12 residues long. Per the germline V gene, CDR1 is MNHEY and CDR2 is SVGEGT. Written as DNA, the CDR3 is TGTGCCAGCAGTTTAGAGAACACTGAAGCTTTCTTT. It translates to CASSLENTEAFF.

The chain couples TRBV6-1 to TRBJ1-3, with D possibly TRBD1 on 5 matching bases. This CDR3 has 16 amino acids. V was cut by 1 base and J by 4 bases, with 14 bases left in between. Germline V lookup: CDR1 MNHNS, CDR2 SASEGT. DNA of the CDR3: TGTGCCAGCAGTGAAGATTTAGGGGTGGGCGGAAACACCATATATTTT. Translation gives CASSEDLGVGGNTIYF.

The chain recombines TRBV25-1 with TRBJ2-7; D gene uncertain. The germline V gene encodes CDR1 MGHDK and CDR2 SYGVNS. V was clipped by 3 bases and J by 1 base, with 7 bases between them. The CDR3 has 13 residues. This chain's CDR3 is CASSDQVSYEQYF. Here the CDR3 DNA reads TGTGCCAGCAGTGATCAGGTATCCTACGAGCAGTACTTC.

The gene calls are TRBV6-4 and TRBJ2-3; tentatively, D is TRBD2 (6 bases). The CDR3 has 15 amino acids. Germline V gene sequence: CDR1 MRHNA, CDR2 SNTAGT. V shed 0 bases and J shed 1 base, with 8 bases lying between them. The CDR3 is CASSDSGGGTDTQYF. In DNA form, the CDR3 reads TGTGCCAGCAGTGACTCGGGAGGAGGCACAGATACGCAGTATTTT.

The chain links TRBV7-9 to TRBJ1-1; perhaps TRBD1 as D (5 bases). In germline, CDR1 is SEHNR, CDR2 FQNEAQ (reference sequence). The CDR3 loop spans 13 amino acids. V was pared by 7 bases and J by 2 bases, with 11 bases between. CDR3 sequence (DNA): TGTGCCAGCACCCCGGGGGTCAACACTGAAGCTTTCTTT. Its protein product is CASTPGVNTEAFF.

V and J are TRBV25-1 and TRBJ2-7; 9 bases are a match to TRBD1. The CDR3 length is 14 residues. Germline-derived CDR1 and CDR2 are MGHDK and SYGVNS. J gave up 3 bases and V 4 bases, and 4 bases lay outside the gene matches. CDR3: CASSVPDRGYEQYF. In DNA, the CDR3 is TGTGCCAGCAGTGTCCCGGACAGGGGCTACGAGCAGTACTTC.

The chain uses TRBV7-9 and TRBJ2-1; D is tentatively TRBD1 or TRBD2 (7 bases each). There are 15 residues in the CDR3. The germline gives CDR1 SEHNR, CDR2 FQNEAQ (reference sequence). V lost 1 base to trimming and J lost 9 bases, with 16 bases between them. The CDR3 reads CASSLEGLGDSEQFF. The CDR3 nucleotides are TGTGCCAGCAGCTTAGAAGGACTAGGGGACAGTGAGCAGTTCTTC.

The chain carries TRBV27 and TRBJ2-1, with TRBD1 as a possible D gene (6 bases). Germline CDR1 MNHEY, CDR2 SMNVEV (reference sequence). CDR3 length: 15 residues. The V and J ends lost 3 bases and 6 bases respectively, with 15 bases between them. CDR3 nucleotide sequence: TGTGCCAGCAGTTTTTGGACAGCCTCTACCAATGAGCAGTTCTTC. Protein sequence: CASSFWTASTNEQFF.

The V gene is TRBV19, the J gene TRBJ1-2; D possibly corresponds to TRBD1 (5 bases). The germline V and J ends were trimmed by 5 bases and 8 bases, with 15 bases remaining between them. Germline V CDR1 and CDR2: LNHDA, SQIVND (reference sequence). The CDR3 length is 13 residues. The CDR3 DNA is TGTGCCAGTAGTCCAGACTCGCGACAGGGCTACACCTTC. Translating it yields CASSPDSRQGYTF.

CDR3 in DNA: TGTGCCAGCAGTCTCTGGACTAGCGGGACTTCCTACAATGAGCAGTTCTTC. Its protein is CASSLWTSGTSYNEQFF. The chain uses TRBV28 and TRBJ2-1, with 12 positions matching TRBD2. J lost 1 base, V lost 5 bases, and 6 bases had no gene match. The CDR3 has 17 amino acids. CDR1 is MDHEN, CDR2 SYDVKM, per germline.

The chain is built from TRBV6-6 and TRBJ2-7, with a weak D call TRBD2 (6 bases). Germline V lookup: CDR1 MNHNY, CDR2 SVGAGI (reference sequence). V was clipped by 8 bases and J by 1 base, with 6 bases between them. CDR3 size: 11 residues. The CDR3 loop is CASAGSYEQYF. CDR3 bases: TGTGCCAGCGCGGGGTCCTACGAGCAGTACTTC.

The chain employs TRBV30 and TRBJ2-5, with D perhaps TRBD1 (6 bases). V was cut by 2 bases and J by 10 bases, with 11 bases left in between. Germline lookup yields CDR1 GTSNPN and CDR2 SVGIG (reference sequence). The CDR3 spans 11 residues. CDR3 coding DNA: TGTGCCTGGAGTCCTCAGGGGAACCAGTACTTC. Translated: CAWSPQGNQYF.

V is TRBV7-9 and J is TRBJ2-5; D call uncertain. Trimming pared 0 bases from V and 5 bases from J, leaving 4 bases between. Germline V gene lookup returns CDR1 SEHNR and CDR2 FQNEAQ (reference sequence). There are 12 residues in the CDR3. The CDR3 DNA follows: TGTGCCAGCAGCTTAGCGATGGAGACCCAGTACTTC. This translates into CASSLAMETQYF.

The table lists this clone with a count of one. The rearrangement joins TRBV6-2 or TRBV6-3 to TRBJ1-2, with TRBD1 identical over 7 bases. Germline CDR1 is MNHEY and CDR2 is SVGEGT. The CDR3 spans 16 residues. With V trimmed by 4 bases and J by 4 bases, 12 bases remained unmatched. CDR3 in amino acids: CASSFHRDRQFYGYTF. DNA for the CDR3: TGTGCCAGCAGTTTCCACCGGGACAGACAATTCTATGGCTACACCTTC.